Shown below are 25 T cell receptor beta chains from a single sample sequenced in a study of CD8+ T cells in alopecia areata. RNA was extracted and reverse transcribed into cDNA as the sequencing template. Sequenced by immunoSEQ multiplex PCR; TCRdb stores in-frame clones only, minus some. The profile shows around 100,000 clones, 55% of them singletons. The sequencing input was CD4+ T cells sorted from blood. These receptors were obtained from a human donor in good health.

By sample share, this clone is large. The rearrangement links TRBV19 to TRBJ2-7; D remains ambiguous. V was cut by 11 bases and J by 3 bases, with 20 bases left in between. Germline-derived CDR1 and CDR2 are LNHDA and SQIVND (reference sequence). The CDR3 loop spans 14 amino acids. The CDR3 bases are TGTGCCGCCCCTCGCTCCGGGTTTCACTACGAGCAGTACTTC. Protein sequence: CAAPRSGFHYEQYF.

The rearrangement joins TRBV6-6 to TRBJ1-1; D gene unclear. Trimming shortened V by 4 bases and J by 2 bases, and 8 bases separated the two germline ends. The CDR3 consists of 13 residues. CDR1 is MNHNY and CDR2 is SVGAGI in the germline V gene (reference sequence). The CDR3 bases are TGTGCCAGCAGTTCGGTTGTAAACACTGAAGCTTTCTTT. This gives the protein CASSSVVNTEAFF.

In its sample, this clone was seen a few times. The rearrangement uses TRBV29-1 and TRBJ1-2, with a tentative D call TRBD1 (5 bases). V lost 6 bases and J lost 2, with 19 bases in between. In germline, CDR1 is SQVTM, CDR2 ANQGSEA. The CDR3 has 15 residues. CDR3 nucleotide sequence: TGCAGCGTCGGGGCTGCGGAGGGATTAAACTATGGCTACACCTTC. It specifies CSVGAAEGLNYGYTF. Supplemented by reference TRBV29-1 and TRBJ1-2, the full variable domain reads SAVISQKPSRDICQRGTSLTIQCQVDSQVTMMFWYRQQPGQSLTLIATANQGSEATYESGFVIDKFPISRPNLTFSTLTVSNMSPEDSSIYLCSVGAAEGLNYGYTFGSGTRLTVV.

The V and J genes are TRBV30 and TRBJ1-6; D possibly corresponds to TRBD1 (6 bases). CDR3 length: 16 amino acids. Trimming stripped 2 bases from V and 9 bases from J, with 20 bases between. Germline CDR1 and CDR2: GTSNPN and SVGIG (reference sequence). The CDR3 coding sequence is TGTGCCTGGAGTCCACTACAGGGATTTAATGCTTCACCCCTCCACTTT. Residues: CAWSPLQGFNASPLHF.

The chain links TRBV29-1 to TRBJ1-2, with D uncertain. The V end was cut by 2 bases, the J end by 8 bases, with 9 bases between. The CDR3 is 11 residues long. From germline, CDR1 is SQVTM and CDR2 ANQGSEA. The CDR3 sequence is CSVEFNLGYTF. The CDR3 DNA follows: TGCAGCGTTGAATTCAACCTGGGCTACACCTTC. Combining the CDR3 with reference TRBV29-1 and TRBJ1-2 gives the whole variable domain SAVISQKPSRDICQRGTSLTIQCQVDSQVTMMFWYRQQPGQSLTLIATANQGSEATYESGFVIDKFPISRPNLTFSTLTVSNMSPEDSSIYLCSVEFNLGYTFGSGTRLTVV.

V gene TRBV30 combines with J gene TRBJ1-2; tentatively, D is TRBD1 (6 bases). This CDR3 region has 13 residues. Germline V CDR1 and CDR2: GTSNPN, SVGIG (reference sequence). The germline V and J ends were trimmed by 2 bases and 6 bases, with 13 bases remaining between them. The CDR3 bases are TGTGCCTGGAGTCCTCGGGCAGGGGATGGCTACACCTTC. The encoded protein is CAWSPRAGDGYTF.

The chain carries TRBV4-1 and TRBJ2-7; the match to TRBD1 covers 7 bases. V dropped 6 bases and J dropped 2; count of bases not matched to a gene: 4. Germline V gene sequence: CDR1 MGHRA, CDR2 YSYEKL. This CDR3 is 13 amino acids long. This CDR3 is CASRAGGTYEQYF. The CDR3 DNA sequence: TGCGCCAGCAGGGCAGGGGGTACCTACGAGCAGTACTTC.

The chain is built from TRBV28 and TRBJ2-4; D not certain. Germline lookup yields CDR1 MDHEN and CDR2 SYDVKM. Trimming took 5 bases from V and 13 from J, leaving 18 bases between them. The CDR3 runs 13 residues. CDR3 in amino acids: CASSTPGPRSQYF. The CDR3 DNA is TGTGCCAGCAGTACACCGGGCCCTCGTTCCCAGTACTTC.

This clone was seen a single time. CDR3 loop: CAWSVLLNTEAFF. CDR3 coding DNA: TGTGCCTGGAGTGTACTCCTGAACACTGAAGCTTTCTTT. The genes are TRBV30 and TRBJ1-1, with D unresolved. V lost 0 bases, J lost 0 bases, and 5 bases lay in between. Germline CDR1 is GTSNPN and CDR2 is SVGIG (reference sequence). The CDR3 extends over 13 amino acids.

This clone showed up just once. A read error may account for a junction end that differs from germline. V gene TRBV6-1 combines with J gene TRBJ1-1; perhaps TRBD1 as D (5 bases). CDR1 and CDR2 from the germline V gene are MNHNS and SASEGT. The CDR3 covers 13 residues. In DNA, the CDR3 is TGTGCCACCAGTCGGGACGTGTACACTGAAGCTTTCTTT. This encodes CATSRDVYTEAFF.

This rearrangement joins TRBV29-1 to TRBJ1-1; TRBD1 might be the D (5 bases). The CDR3 is 13 residues long. The V gene lost 5 bases and the J gene lost 2 bases, with 12 bases spanning the gap. Germline assignment: CDR1 SQVTM and CDR2 ANQGSEA. The CDR3 DNA reads as TGCAGCGTTTCGACAGCTACTAACACTGAAGCTTTCTTT. The encoded protein is CSVSTATNTEAFF.

This clone has just a few counts. The genes are TRBV6-5 and TRBJ1-1; D gene uncertain. Deletions cut 2 bases from V and 1 base from J, with 8 bases between. Germline V gene lookup returns CDR1 MNHEY and CDR2 SVGAGI. This CDR3 spans 14 amino acids. CDR3 nucleotides: TGTGCCAGCAGTTACCTTACAGCGAACACTGAAGCTTTCTTT. Translating it yields CASSYLTANTEAFF.

This chain joins TRBV29-1 and TRBJ1-2; D may be TRBD1 (5 bases). V lost 3 bases, J lost 8 bases, and 13 bases lay in between. From germline, CDR1 is SQVTM and CDR2 ANQGSEA. This CDR3 region has 12 residues. This chain's CDR3 is CSVDRVWGGYTF. CDR3 bases: TGCAGCGTTGACAGGGTTTGGGGGGGCTACACCTTC.

This clone was recorded a few times. CDR3 residues: CASSWDSTDTQYF. Here the CDR3 DNA reads TGTGCCAGCAGCTGGGACAGCACAGATACGCAGTATTTT. This chain links TRBV5-6 with TRBJ2-3, with D perhaps given as TRBD1 or TRBD2 (5 bases each). Germline V gene lookup returns CDR1 SGHDT and CDR2 YYEEEE. There are 13 residues in the CDR3. V was shortened by 3 bases and J by 0 bases, with 5 bases between the two germline ends.

The rearrangement joins TRBV5-1 to TRBJ2-2, with TRBD2 matching 10 bases. CDR3 length equals 15 residues. The V and J ends lost 0 bases and 7 bases, in that order; junction bases with no gene match: 3. CDR1 and CDR2 from the germline V gene are SGHRS and YFSETQ. CDR3 sequence reads: CASSLGTSGRGELFF. Written as DNA, the CDR3 is TGCGCCAGCAGCTTGGGGACTAGCGGTCGCGGGGAGCTGTTTTTT.

The chain couples TRBV7-9 to TRBJ1-4, with 8 nucleotides matching TRBD1. CDR1 SEHNR and CDR2 FQNEAQ come from the germline V gene (reference sequence). V lost 5 bases to trimming and J lost 10 bases; unmatched junction nucleotides: 9. The CDR3 totals 14 residues. The CDR3 spells CASSPDRVSGKLFF. DNA of the CDR3: TGTGCCAGCAGCCCGGACAGGGTCAGTGGAAAACTGTTTTTT.

V gene TRBV30 combines with J gene TRBJ2-5; D is unclear. Trimming took off 3 bases at V and 5 bases at J, with 10 bases between the two ends. Germline loops: CDR1 GTSNPN, CDR2 SVGIG (reference sequence). CDR3 size: 12 residues. The CDR3 DNA reads TGTGCCTGGAGGTGGGGTGGGGAGACCCAGTACTTC. Protein sequence: CAWRWGGETQYF.

The chain has TRBV5-6 and TRBJ2-5, with D possibly being TRBD2 (5 bases). CDR1 is SGHDT and CDR2 is YYEEEE in the germline V gene. The CDR3 covers 16 residues. Between the trimmed V and J ends, which lost 0 bases and 1 base, there was a span of 13 bases. The CDR3 DNA follows: TGTGCCAGCAGCTTGGAGCCTTCGGGGTCCCAAGAGACCCAGTACTTC. Translated: CASSLEPSGSQETQYF.

The V call is TRBV11-2, the J call TRBJ2-6, with D hard to call. The CDR3 contains 16 residues. The germline CDR1 and CDR2 sequences are SGHAT and FQNNGV. V dropped 0 bases and J dropped 0 bases, with 6 bases sitting between them. The DNA of the CDR3 is TGTGCCAGCAGCTTAGATCGGTACTCTGGGGCCAACGTCCTGACTTTC. It codes for CASSLDRYSGANVLTF.

The chain employs TRBV6-6 and TRBJ2-6; D not certain. The CDR3 totals 15 residues. Germline V gene lookup returns CDR1 MNHNY and CDR2 SVGAGI (reference sequence). V was cut by 2 bases and J by 4 bases, with 9 bases left in between. The CDR3 protein is CASSYGVAGANVLTF. The CDR3 DNA reads as TGTGCCAGCAGTTACGGGGTGGCCGGGGCCAACGTCCTGACTTTC.

The chain links TRBV10-3 to TRBJ2-6; either TRBD1 or TRBD2 may supply D (5 bases each). The germline gives CDR1 ENHRY, CDR2 SYGVKD. The CDR3 is made up of 14 amino acids. The V and J ends lost 9 bases and 2 bases respectively, with 11 bases between them. CDR3 bases: TGTGCCATAGGGTTGGGACCTGGGGCCAACGTCCTGACTTTC. Protein: CAIGLGPGANVLTF.

The genes are TRBV5-4 and TRBJ2-4; tentatively, D is TRBD2 (6 bases). There are 15 residues in the CDR3. With 1 base removed from V and 8 bases from J, the gap between germline ends came to 16 bases. Germline V CDR1 and CDR2: SGHNT, YYREEE (reference sequence). The CDR3 reads CASSLSGETRYIQYF. The CDR3 nucleotides are TGTGCCAGCAGCTTGTCGGGGGAGACTCGGTACATTCAGTACTTC.

V gene TRBV30 combines with J gene TRBJ1-5, with TRBD1 as a possible D gene (5 bases). This CDR3 region has 14 residues. The germline V and J ends were trimmed by 2 bases and 6 bases, with 14 bases remaining between them. Looked up from germline, CDR1 is GTSNPN and CDR2 is SVGIG (reference sequence). As DNA, the CDR3 is TGTGCCTGGAGTTCCATGGGGGGGAGTCAGCCCCAGCATTTT. This gives the protein CAWSSMGGSQPQHF.

The rearrangement uses TRBV29-1 and TRBJ1-2; 11 bases fit TRBD1. V lost 1 base and J lost 7; bases outside the gene matches: 5. The germline CDR1 and CDR2 sequences are SQVTM and ANQGSEA. This CDR3 contains 14 residues. DNA for the CDR3: TGCAGCGTTGAAGGCGGACAGGGGGCCCCTGGCTACACCTTC. Translating gives CSVEGGQGAPGYTF.

The chain links TRBV5-1 to TRBJ2-1, with TRBD2 identical over 11 bases. The V and J ends lost 4 bases and 4 bases, in that order; junction bases with no gene match: 7. CDR3 size: 16 residues. The germline V gene encodes CDR1 SGHRS and CDR2 YFSETQ. As DNA, the CDR3 is TGCGCCAGCAGCAGCACTAGCGGGGGATCATACAATGAGCAGTTCTTC. Protein: CASSSTSGGSYNEQFF. Complete variable domain (other parts from reference TRBV5-1 and TRBJ2-1): KAGVTQTPRYLIKTRGQQVTLSCSPISGHRSVSWYQQTPGQGLQFLFEYFSETQRNKGNFPGRFSGRQFSNSRSEMNVSTLELGDSALYLCASSSTSGGSYNEQFFGPGTRLTVL.